Described below is a single TCR beta chain sequence and its context. Its matching antigen is unknown. This entry is derived from a study of cytomegalovirus exposure and HLA in healthy donors. Study-level findings and limits: The authors later found HLA-associated TCR beta chains more clonally expanded than equally common others. TRBV6-2, TRBV6-3 and other indistinguishable V segments were excluded.

The length of the CDR3 is 15 residues. With V trimmed by 4 bases and J by 0 bases, 6 bases remained unmatched. The germline V gene encodes CDR1 SGHRS and CDR2 YFSETQ. The study ran its PCR with 60 Vbeta and 13 Jbeta primers. TCRdb keeps only in-frame clones here, not all; method: immunoSEQ multiplex PCR. The sample has around 100,000 clones, around four fifths seen once. The clonotype comes from a woman aged 40 to 50 in good health and CMV-seropositive. The sequencing input was PBMCs. The chain links TRBV5-1 to TRBJ1-1, with 7 bases identical to TRBD1. For the CDR3, the DNA is TGCGCCAGCAGCCCTCAGGGACAGTTGAACACTGAAGCTTTCTTT. Translation: CASSPQGQLNTEAFF.